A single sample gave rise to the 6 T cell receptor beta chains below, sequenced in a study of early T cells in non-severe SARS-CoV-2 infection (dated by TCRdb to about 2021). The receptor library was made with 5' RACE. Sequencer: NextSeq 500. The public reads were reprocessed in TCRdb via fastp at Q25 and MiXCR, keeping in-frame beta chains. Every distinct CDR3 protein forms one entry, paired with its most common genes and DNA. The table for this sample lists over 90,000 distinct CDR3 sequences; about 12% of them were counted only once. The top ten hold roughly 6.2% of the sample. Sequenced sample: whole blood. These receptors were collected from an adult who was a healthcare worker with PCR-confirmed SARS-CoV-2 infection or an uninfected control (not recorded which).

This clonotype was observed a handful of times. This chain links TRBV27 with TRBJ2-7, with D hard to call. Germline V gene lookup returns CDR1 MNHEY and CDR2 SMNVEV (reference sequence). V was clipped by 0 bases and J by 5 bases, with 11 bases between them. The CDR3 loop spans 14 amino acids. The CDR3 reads CASSLSGVLDEQYF. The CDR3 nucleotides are TGTGCCAGCAGTTTATCTGGGGTGTTAGACGAGCAGTACTTC.

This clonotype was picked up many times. The CDR3 DNA sequence: TGTGCCAGCTCACGGGACTCCTCCTACAATGAGCAGTTCTTC. As protein: CASSRDSSYNEQFF. This rearrangement joins TRBV18 to TRBJ2-1; D possibly corresponds to TRBD2 (6 bases). The germline V gene has CDR1 KGHSH and CDR2 LQKENI. The CDR3 runs to 14 residues. Trimming stripped 4 bases from V and 0 bases from J, with 7 bases between.

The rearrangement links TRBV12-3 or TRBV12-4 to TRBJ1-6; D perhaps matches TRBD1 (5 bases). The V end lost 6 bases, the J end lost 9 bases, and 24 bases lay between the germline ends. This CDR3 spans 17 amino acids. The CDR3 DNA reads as TGTGCCAGCAGCCCCTCGGGGGAGGGGCTCGCTCCTTCACCCCTCCACTTT. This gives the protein CASSPSGEGLAPSPLHF.

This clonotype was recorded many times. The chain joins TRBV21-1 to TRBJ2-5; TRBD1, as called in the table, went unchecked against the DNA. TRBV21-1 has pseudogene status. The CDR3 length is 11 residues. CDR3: CASSWVTGGVF. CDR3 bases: TGTGCCAGCAGCTGGGTCACAGGCGGGGTCTTC.

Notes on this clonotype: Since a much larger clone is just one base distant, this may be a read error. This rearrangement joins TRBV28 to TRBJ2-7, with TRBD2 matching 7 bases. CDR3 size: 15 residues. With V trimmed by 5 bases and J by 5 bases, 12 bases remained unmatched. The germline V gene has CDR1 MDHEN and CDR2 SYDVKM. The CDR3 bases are TGTGCCAGCAGTGCCGTAGGGACTAAACCCCACGAGCAGTACTTC. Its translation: CASSAVGTKPHEQYF.

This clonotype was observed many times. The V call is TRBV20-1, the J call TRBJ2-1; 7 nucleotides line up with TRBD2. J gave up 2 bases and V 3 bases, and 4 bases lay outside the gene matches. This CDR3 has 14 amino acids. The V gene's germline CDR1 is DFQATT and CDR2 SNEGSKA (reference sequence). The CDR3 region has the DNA TGCAGTGCTAGTATTAGCGGGCCCTACAATGAGCAGTTCTTC. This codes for CSASISGPYNEQFF.